Many counts were recorded for the clone carrying this T cell receptor (beta chain). The antigen is not known. Blood dates from first hyperthyroidism diagnosis, before any ophthalmopathy symptoms. The sample belongs to a study of T cells in Graves' hyperthyroidism and ophthalmopathy. RNA transcripts gave rise to amplified TCR beta CDR3 regions. A set of HTBI primers served as the primers for a first-round RT-PCR of the TCR CDR3. A single record per CDR3 protein comes from TCRdb applying MiXCR to the multiplex PCR reads. This sample has 300,000 to 450,000 distinct CDR3 sequences, with around 14% found just once. Broader study findings: Most thyroid clonotypes with frequency above 0.001 were detected in blood. The model's output predicted ophthalmopathy at a median of roughly 6.9 months prior to onset.

V was cut by 5 bases and J by 9 bases, with 14 bases left in between. The CDR3 loop spans 13 amino acids. Per germline, CDR1 SGHTA and CDR2 FQGTGA. This chain uses TRBV7-3 with TRBJ2-1; maybe TRBD2 (6 bases). The receptor comes from a woman aged 18-35 years with Graves' hyperthyroidism that later progressed to Graves' ophthalmopathy. Sequencing was performed on blood. The CDR3 region is CASSRRTEGEQFF. Here the CDR3 DNA reads TGTGCCAGCAGCAGAAGGACGGAGGGTGAGCAGTTCTTC.